These 20 T cell receptor beta chains were all obtained from the same sample, sequenced in a study of T cells in Graves' hyperthyroidism and ophthalmopathy. TCR beta CDR3 regions were amplified from RNA. An initial round of RT-PCR targeting the TCR CDR3 relied on the HTBI primer set. TCRdb ran MiXCR on the multiplex PCR reads and lists one entry per CDR3 protein. The sample shows a few hundred thousand distinct CDR3 sequences, 22% of them seen only once. Specimen: blood. Every receptor here comes from a woman in her 70s with Graves' ophthalmopathy.

This clonotype was seen many times. This sequence joins TRBV6-2 or TRBV6-3 and TRBJ2-7, with no clear D. This CDR3 has 15 amino acids. V was shortened by 0 bases and J by 1 base, with 10 bases between the two germline ends. Germline V lookup: CDR1 MNHEY, CDR2 SVGEGT. The CDR3 sequence is CASSYSLSLSYEQYF. The CDR3 DNA reads TGTGCCAGCAGTTACTCGCTCAGCCTTTCCTACGAGCAGTACTTC.

A few counts support this clonotype. The chain is built from TRBV11-2 and TRBJ1-2; D unclear. Trimming removed 6 bases from V and 0 bases from J, with 11 bases in between. CDR1 is SGHAT and CDR2 is FQNNGV in the germline V gene. The CDR3 is 14 amino acids. The CDR3 coding sequence is TGTGCCAGCAGGGCTAACGGTACTAACTATGGCTACACCTTC. Its translation is CASRANGTNYGYTF.

A few counts support this clonotype. This sequence joins TRBV5-1 and TRBJ2-1, with 7 bases lining up with TRBD2. The CDR3 length is 15 residues. Trimming took 3 bases from V and 2 from J; bases not matched to a gene: 5. Germline assignment: CDR1 SGHRS and CDR2 YFSETQ. The CDR3 loop reads CASSSSGTPYNEQFF. In DNA, the CDR3 is TGCGCCAGCAGCTCAAGCGGGACCCCCTACAATGAGCAGTTCTTC.

The table lists this clonotype with a few counts. This chain connects TRBV5-1 to TRBJ2-5; 7 bases match TRBD2. The CDR3 is 15 amino acids. V gave up 0 bases and J gave up 2 bases; unmatched junction bases: 4. Germline assignment: CDR1 SGHRS and CDR2 YFSETQ. The CDR3 coding sequence is TGCGCCAGCAGCTTGGCGGGAGGCTCTCAAGAGACCCAGTACTTC. It is translated as CASSLAGGSQETQYF.

The V call is TRBV27, the J call TRBJ1-5; D possibly corresponds to TRBD1 (6 bases). Deletions cut 4 bases from V and 1 base from J, with 14 bases between. Germline-derived CDR1 and CDR2 are MNHEY and SMNVEV (reference sequence). The CDR3 loop spans 16 amino acids. CDR3 region: CASSSSQGISNQPQHF. As DNA, the CDR3 is TGTGCCAGCAGTTCCTCACAGGGTATAAGCAATCAGCCCCAGCATTTT.

This clonotype was detected only a few times. CDR3 in amino acids: CASTLRGDVNSPLHF. Here the CDR3 DNA reads TGTGCCAGCACCCTTAGGGGGGATGTTAATTCACCCCTCCACTTT. The chain carries TRBV6-1 and TRBJ1-6, with D possibly being TRBD1 (6 bases). With 7 bases removed from V and 6 bases from J, the gap between germline ends came to 16 bases. Germline V lookup: CDR1 MNHNS, CDR2 SASEGT. The CDR3 contains 15 residues.

V gene TRBV9 combines with J gene TRBJ2-2; D is possibly TRBD1 (6 bases). CDR3 size: 15 residues. Germline V gives CDR1 SGDLS, CDR2 YYNGEE. V lost 6 bases to trimming and J lost 0 bases, with 12 bases between them. The CDR3 DNA reads as TGTGCCAGCACCAAAACAGGGTCGAACACCGGGGAGCTGTTTTTT. This translates into CASTKTGSNTGELFF.

Many counts were recorded for this clonotype. The rearrangement joins TRBV11-2 to TRBJ2-5; 8 positions agree with TRBD2. V dropped 5 bases and J dropped 5; count of bases not matched to a gene: 16. Germline V gene data show CDR1 as SGHAT and CDR2 as FQNNGV. This CDR3 is built from 17 residues. The CDR3 loop reads CASSPSPSGRVVETQYF. In DNA, the CDR3 is TGTGCCAGCAGCCCGAGCCCCAGCGGGAGAGTTGTGGAGACCCAGTACTTC.

This chain uses TRBV19 with TRBJ1-5; D call uncertain. Trimming left V 7 bases short and J 2 bases short, with 15 bases between. The CDR3 has 15 residues. Germline V CDR1 and CDR2: LNHDA, SQIVND (reference sequence). CDR3 nucleotides: TGTGCCAGTAATGTAAACTTCGGGGGCAATCAGCCCCAGCATTTT. This encodes CASNVNFGGNQPQHF.

This clonotype has a handful of counts. This chain joins TRBV29-1 and TRBJ2-3; the match to TRBD2 covers 7 bases. Germline V gene lookup returns CDR1 SQVTM and CDR2 ANQGSEA. The V and J ends lost 4 bases and 2 bases, in that order; junction bases with no gene match: 9. This CDR3 spans 15 amino acids. CDR3 nucleotide sequence: TGCAGCGTTGGGGGAGGGAGGGACCTCACAGATACGCAGTATTTT. Its protein is CSVGGGRDLTDTQYF.

The chain links TRBV5-1 to TRBJ2-5; D possibly matches TRBD1 or TRBD2 (5 bases each). V was clipped by 4 bases and J by 2 bases, with 18 bases between them. The germline gives CDR1 SGHRS, CDR2 YFSETQ. The CDR3 spans 16 residues. CDR3 coding DNA: TGCGCCAGCAGCCTGATGGGACGGAAGATTCAAGAGACCCAGTACTTC. Encoded protein: CASSLMGRKIQETQYF. The full variable domain, with the rest looked up from reference TRBV5-1 and TRBJ2-5, is KAGVTQTPRYLIKTRGQQVTLSCSPISGHRSVSWYQQTPGQGLQFLFEYFSETQRNKGNFPGRFSGRQFSNSRSEMNVSTLELGDSALYLCASSLMGRKIQETQYFGPGTRLLVL.

As regards this clonotype: A much larger clonotype is one base distant, so this may be a read error. This likely comes from a read error, as the CDR3 has no conserved phenylalanine or tryptophan at its end. The V gene is TRBV6-9, the J gene TRBJ1-2, with a tentative D call TRBD1 (5 bases). The length of the CDR3 is 15 residues. Germline V gives CDR1 MNHGY, CDR2 SVAAGI. Trimming stripped 4 bases from V and 0 bases from J, with 12 bases between. This CDR3 is CASSSLTGPNYGYTL. The CDR3, as DNA: TGTGCCAGCAGTTCCCTAACAGGACCTAACTATGGCTACACCCTC.

This clonotype has ten or more counts. J is TRBJ2-1 and V is TRBV6-2 or TRBV6-3; the D gene is possibly TRBD2 (5 bases). CDR3 size: 15 residues. Looked up from germline, CDR1 is MNHEY and CDR2 is SVGEGT. V was trimmed by 2 bases and J by 1 base, leaving 9 bases between them. In DNA form, the CDR3 reads TGTGCCAGCAGTTACGAGGACTTATCCTACAATGAGCAGTTCTTC. Amino acid sequence: CASSYEDLSYNEQFF.

This clonotype has just a few counts. The chain's CDR3 is CASSEAGGRETQYF. CDR3 coding DNA: TGTGCCAGCAGTGAAGCGGGGGGGCGAGAGACCCAGTACTTC. The chain recombines TRBV6-1 with TRBJ2-5; TRBD2 is a possible D gene (7 bases). V lost 0 bases and J 4 bases, leaving 9 bases between the germline ends. This CDR3 region has 14 residues. CDR1 is MNHNS, CDR2 SASEGT, per germline.

This clonotype showed up just a few times. This chain connects TRBV5-1 to TRBJ1-1, with a possible D match to TRBD1 (6 bases). V was trimmed by 5 bases and J by 2 bases, leaving 16 bases between them. The germline V gene encodes CDR1 SGHRS and CDR2 YFSETQ. CDR3 length equals 15 residues. The CDR3 DNA reads as TGCGCCAGCAGTCCATCTCGGACAGCTAACACTGAAGCTTTCTTT. It encodes CASSPSRTANTEAFF.

The genes are TRBV30 and TRBJ2-3; unclear D gene. This CDR3 spans 14 amino acids. Germline CDR1 reads GTSNPN; CDR2 reads SVGIG (reference sequence). Trimming stripped 0 bases from V and 0 bases from J, with 7 bases between. The CDR3 region has the DNA TGTGCCTGGAGTGTTGTAGGGAGCACAGATACGCAGTATTTT. The encoded protein is CAWSVVGSTDTQYF.

In this sample, this clonotype turned up many times. The genes are TRBV2 and TRBJ2-7; TRBD2 agrees at 7 bases. J lost 2 bases, V lost 6 bases, and 7 bases had no gene match. This CDR3 is 14 amino acids long. Germline CDR1 is SNHLY and CDR2 is FYNNEI. The CDR3 region is CASRERGGTYEQYF. Here the CDR3 DNA reads TGTGCCAGCAGGGAGCGGGGCGGGACCTACGAGCAGTACTTC.

This clonotype turned up a few times. The chain couples TRBV5-1 to TRBJ2-1; TRBD2 agrees at 12 bases. This CDR3 region has 17 residues. The V gene's germline CDR1 is SGHRS and CDR2 YFSETQ. Unmatched junction bases numbered 10, after V lost 4 bases and J lost 5 bases. In nucleotides, the CDR3 is TGCGCCAGCAGCCGGACTAGCGGGAAATCTGGCAACAATGAGCAGTTCTTC. Its translation: CASSRTSGKSGNNEQFF.

This clonotype was observed a handful of times. This chain uses TRBV6-1 with TRBJ2-1; perhaps TRBD1 as D (6 bases). This CDR3 region has 13 residues. Between the trimmed V and J ends, which lost 6 bases and 7 bases, there was a span of 13 bases. Germline-derived CDR1 and CDR2 are MNHNS and SASEGT. CDR3 residues: CASRGAGKNEQFF. CDR3 DNA sequence: TGTGCCAGCAGGGGGGCCGGGAAAAATGAGCAGTTCTTC.

This clonotype turned up a few times. This chain joins TRBV5-5 and TRBJ1-6, with TRBD1 matching over 7 bases. The V segment lost 4 bases and the J segment 11 bases; nucleotides outside the gene matches: 12. This CDR3 is 15 amino acids long. In germline, CDR1 is SGHKS, CDR2 YYEKEE (reference sequence). The CDR3 loop reads CASSPGTAGVAPLHF. The DNA of the CDR3 is TGTGCCAGCAGCCCGGGGACAGCCGGTGTAGCACCCCTCCACTTT.